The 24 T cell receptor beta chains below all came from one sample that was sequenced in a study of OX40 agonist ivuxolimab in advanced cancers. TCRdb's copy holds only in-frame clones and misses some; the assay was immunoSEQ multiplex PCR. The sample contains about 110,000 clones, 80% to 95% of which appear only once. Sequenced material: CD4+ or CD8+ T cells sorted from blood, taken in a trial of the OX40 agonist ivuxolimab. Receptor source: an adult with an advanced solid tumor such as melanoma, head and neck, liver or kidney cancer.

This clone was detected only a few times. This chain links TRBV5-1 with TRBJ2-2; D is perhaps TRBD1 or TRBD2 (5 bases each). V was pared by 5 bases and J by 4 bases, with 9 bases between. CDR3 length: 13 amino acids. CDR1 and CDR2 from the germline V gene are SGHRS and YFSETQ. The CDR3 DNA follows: TGCGCCAGCAGGAGGGGCACCACCGGGGAGCTGTTTTTT. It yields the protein CASRRGTTGELFF.

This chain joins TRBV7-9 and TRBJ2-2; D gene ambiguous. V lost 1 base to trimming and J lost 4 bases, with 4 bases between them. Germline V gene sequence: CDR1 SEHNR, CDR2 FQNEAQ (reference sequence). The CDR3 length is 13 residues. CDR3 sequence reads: CASSLVSTGELFF. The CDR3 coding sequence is TGTGCCAGCAGCTTAGTTTCCACCGGGGAGCTGTTTTTT.

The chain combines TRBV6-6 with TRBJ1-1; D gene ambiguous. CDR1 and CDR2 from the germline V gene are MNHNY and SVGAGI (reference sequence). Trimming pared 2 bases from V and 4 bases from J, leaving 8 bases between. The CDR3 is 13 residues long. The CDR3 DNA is TGTGCCAGCAGTTACAGCGGATCCACTGAAGCTTTCTTT. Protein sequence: CASSYSGSTEAFF.

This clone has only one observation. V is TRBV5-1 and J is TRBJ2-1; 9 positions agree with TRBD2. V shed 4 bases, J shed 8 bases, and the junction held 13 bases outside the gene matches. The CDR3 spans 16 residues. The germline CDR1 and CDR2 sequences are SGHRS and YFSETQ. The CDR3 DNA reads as TGCGCCAGCAGCCCCCGGGGTAGCGGGAGAGGCGATGAGCAGTTCTTC. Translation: CASSPRGSGRGDEQFF.

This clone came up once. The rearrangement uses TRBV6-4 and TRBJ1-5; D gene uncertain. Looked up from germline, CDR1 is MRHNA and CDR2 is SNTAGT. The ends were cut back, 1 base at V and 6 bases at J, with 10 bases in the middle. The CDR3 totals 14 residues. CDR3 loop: CASSDFEFGQPQHF. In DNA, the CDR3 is TGTGCCAGCAGTGACTTTGAGTTTGGTCAGCCCCAGCATTTT.

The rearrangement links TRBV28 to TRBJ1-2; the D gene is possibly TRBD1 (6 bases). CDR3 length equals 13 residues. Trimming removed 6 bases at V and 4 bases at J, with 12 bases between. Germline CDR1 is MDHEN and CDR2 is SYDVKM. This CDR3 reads CASRQGPSYGYTF. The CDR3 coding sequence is TGTGCCAGCAGACAGGGACCGAGCTATGGCTACACCTTC.

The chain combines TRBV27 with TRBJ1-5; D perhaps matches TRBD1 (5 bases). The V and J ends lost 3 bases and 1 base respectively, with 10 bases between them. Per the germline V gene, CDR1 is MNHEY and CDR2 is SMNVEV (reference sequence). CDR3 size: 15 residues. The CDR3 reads CASSFGAHSNQPQHF. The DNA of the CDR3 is TGTGCCAGCAGTTTCGGGGCGCACAGCAATCAGCCCCAGCATTTT.

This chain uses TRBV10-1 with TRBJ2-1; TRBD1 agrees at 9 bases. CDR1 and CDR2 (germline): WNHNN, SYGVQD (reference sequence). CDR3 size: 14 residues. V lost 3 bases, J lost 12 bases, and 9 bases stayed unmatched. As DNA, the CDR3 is TGCGCCAGCAGTGAAACGACAGGGGGACGGATGCAGTTCTTC. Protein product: CASSETTGGRMQFF.

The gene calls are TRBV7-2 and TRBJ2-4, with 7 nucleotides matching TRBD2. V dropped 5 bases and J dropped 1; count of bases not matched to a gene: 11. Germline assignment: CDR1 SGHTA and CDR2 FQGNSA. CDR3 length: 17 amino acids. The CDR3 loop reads CASSLQREARAKNIQYF. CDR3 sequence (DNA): TGTGCCAGCAGCCTCCAACGGGAGGCGAGGGCCAAAAACATTCAGTACTTC.

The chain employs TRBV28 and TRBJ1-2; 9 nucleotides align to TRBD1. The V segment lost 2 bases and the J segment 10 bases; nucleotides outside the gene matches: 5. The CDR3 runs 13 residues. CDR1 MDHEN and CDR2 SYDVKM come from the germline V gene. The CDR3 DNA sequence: TGTGCCAGCAGTTTAGGGACAGGGCTTCACTACACCTTC. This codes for CASSLGTGLHYTF.

The CDR3 bases are TGTGCCAGCAGCTTTCAGGACAGGAACACTGAAGCTTTCTTT. Amino acid sequence: CASSFQDRNTEAFF. The chain employs TRBV7-2 and TRBJ1-1; TRBD1 is a possible D gene (6 bases). The CDR3 sequence is 14 residues long. CDR1 and CDR2 from the germline V gene are SGHTA and FQGNSA. Between the trimmed V and J ends, which lost 3 bases and 1 base, there was a span of 9 bases.

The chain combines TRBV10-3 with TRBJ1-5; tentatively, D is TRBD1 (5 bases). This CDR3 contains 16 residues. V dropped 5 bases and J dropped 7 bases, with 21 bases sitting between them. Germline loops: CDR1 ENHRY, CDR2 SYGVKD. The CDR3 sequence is CAISIGLSRAGQPQHF. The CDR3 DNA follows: TGTGCCATCAGTATAGGACTGTCCAGGGCGGGCCAGCCCCAGCATTTT.

The DNA of the CDR3 is TGTGCCAGCAGCTTAAGGGCGGGAGTTCATCAACGGGAGCTGTTTTTT. Its protein is CASSLRAGVHQRELFF. The chain joins TRBV7-9 to TRBJ2-2; 7 nucleotides agree with TRBD2. This CDR3 is built from 16 residues. V lost 2 bases to trimming and J lost 9 bases; unmatched junction nucleotides: 12. CDR1 and CDR2 (germline): SEHNR, FQNEAQ (reference sequence). Based on the CDR3 plus reference TRBV7-9 and TRBJ2-2, the full variable domain is DTGVSQNPRHKITKRGQNVTFRCDPISEHNRLYWYRQTLGQGPEFLTYFQNEAQLEKSRLLSDRFSAERPKGSFSTLEIQRTEQGDSAMYLCASSLRAGVHQRELFFGEGSRLTVL.

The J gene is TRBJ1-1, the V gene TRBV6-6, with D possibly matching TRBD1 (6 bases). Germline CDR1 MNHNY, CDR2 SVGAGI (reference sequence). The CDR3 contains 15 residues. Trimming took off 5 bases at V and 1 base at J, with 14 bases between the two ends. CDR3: CASSRGGNKNTEAFF. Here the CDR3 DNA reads TGTGCCAGCAGTAGAGGGGGAAATAAGAACACTGAAGCTTTCTTT.

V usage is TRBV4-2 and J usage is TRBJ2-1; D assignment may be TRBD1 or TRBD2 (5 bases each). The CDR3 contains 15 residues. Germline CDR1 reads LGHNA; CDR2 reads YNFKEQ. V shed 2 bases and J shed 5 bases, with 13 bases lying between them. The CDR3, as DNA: TGTGCCAGCAGCCAACGGGACCGGGACCACAATGAGCAGTTCTTC. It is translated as CASSQRDRDHNEQFF.

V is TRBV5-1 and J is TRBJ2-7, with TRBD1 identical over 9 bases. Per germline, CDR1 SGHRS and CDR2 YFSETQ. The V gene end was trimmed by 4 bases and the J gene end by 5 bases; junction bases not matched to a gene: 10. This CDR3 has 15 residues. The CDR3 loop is CASSPPRTGADEQYF. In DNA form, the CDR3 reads TGCGCCAGCAGCCCGCCCCGGACAGGGGCAGACGAGCAGTACTTC.

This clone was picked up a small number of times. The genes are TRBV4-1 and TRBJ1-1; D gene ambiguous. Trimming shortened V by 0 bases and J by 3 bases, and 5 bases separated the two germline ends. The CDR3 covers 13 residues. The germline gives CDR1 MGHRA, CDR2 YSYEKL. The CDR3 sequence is CASSQDPDTEAFF. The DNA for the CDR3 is TGCGCCAGCAGCCAAGACCCCGACACTGAAGCTTTCTTT.

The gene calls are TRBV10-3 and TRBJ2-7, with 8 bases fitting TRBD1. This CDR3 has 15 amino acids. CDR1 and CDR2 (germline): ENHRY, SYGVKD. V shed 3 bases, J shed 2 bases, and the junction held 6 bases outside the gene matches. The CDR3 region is CAISERTGIPYEQYF. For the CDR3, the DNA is TGTGCCATCAGTGAAAGGACAGGGATTCCCTACGAGCAGTACTTC.

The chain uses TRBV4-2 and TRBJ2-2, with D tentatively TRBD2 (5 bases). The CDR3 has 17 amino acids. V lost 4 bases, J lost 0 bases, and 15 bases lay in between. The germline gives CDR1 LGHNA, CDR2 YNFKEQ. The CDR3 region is CASSPSGLLANTGELFF. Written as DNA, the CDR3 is TGTGCCAGCAGCCCCTCCGGACTGCTAGCGAACACCGGGGAGCTGTTTTTT.

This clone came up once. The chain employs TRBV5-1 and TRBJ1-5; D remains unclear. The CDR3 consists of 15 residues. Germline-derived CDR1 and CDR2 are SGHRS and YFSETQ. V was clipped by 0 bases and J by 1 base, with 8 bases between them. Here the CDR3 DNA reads TGCGCCAGCAGCTTGGCCGGGGAAAGCAATCAGCCCCAGCATTTT. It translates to CASSLAGESNQPQHF.

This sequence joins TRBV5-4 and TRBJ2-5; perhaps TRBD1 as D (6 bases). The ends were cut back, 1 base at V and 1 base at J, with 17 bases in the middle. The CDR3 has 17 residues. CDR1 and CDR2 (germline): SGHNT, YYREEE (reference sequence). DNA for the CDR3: TGTGCCAGCAGCTTGTTGATCCCCCGGACAGTCCAAGAGACCCAGTACTTC. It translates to CASSLLIPRTVQETQYF. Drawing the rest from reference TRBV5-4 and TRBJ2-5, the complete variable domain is ETGVTQSPTHLIKTRGQQVTLRCSSQSGHNTVSWYQQALGQGPQFIFQYYREEENGRGNFPPRFSGLQFPNYSSELNVNALELDDSALYLCASSLLIPRTVQETQYFGPGTRLLVL.

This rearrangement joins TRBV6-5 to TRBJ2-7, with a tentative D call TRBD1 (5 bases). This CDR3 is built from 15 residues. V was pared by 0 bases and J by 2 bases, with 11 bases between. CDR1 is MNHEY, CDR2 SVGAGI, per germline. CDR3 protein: CASSYSNQGTYEQYF. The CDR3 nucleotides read TGTGCCAGCAGTTACTCGAATCAGGGAACCTACGAGCAGTACTTC.

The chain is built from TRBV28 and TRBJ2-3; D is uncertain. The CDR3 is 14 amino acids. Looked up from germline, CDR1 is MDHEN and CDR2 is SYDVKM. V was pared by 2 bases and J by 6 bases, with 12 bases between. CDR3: CASSLTIWVDTQYF. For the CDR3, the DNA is TGTGCCAGCAGTTTAACGATCTGGGTGGATACGCAGTATTTT.

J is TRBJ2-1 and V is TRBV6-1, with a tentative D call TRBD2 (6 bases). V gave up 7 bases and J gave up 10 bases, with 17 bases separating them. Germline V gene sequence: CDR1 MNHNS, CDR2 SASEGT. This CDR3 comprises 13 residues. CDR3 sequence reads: CASNGDSPREQFF. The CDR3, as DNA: TGTGCCAGCAATGGGGACTCCCCCAGAGAGCAGTTCTTC.